Below, 18 T cell receptor beta chains from the same sample are listed, as sequenced in a study of cytomegalovirus exposure and HLA in healthy donors. 13 Jbeta primers and 60 Vbeta primers were used for the PCR. Profiling relied on immunoSEQ multiplex PCR, and the TCRdb table lists in-frame clones only, not all of them. The sample lists about 200,000 clones; 75% to 80% were seen once. Sequenced input: PBMCs. The receptors originated from a male donor in good health and CMV-seronegative.

The chain combines TRBV6-5 with TRBJ1-5; 8 bases agree with TRBD1. Germline trimming cut 10 bases from V and 6 bases from J; bases unmatched to any gene: 11. Per germline, CDR1 MNHEY and CDR2 SVGAGI. The CDR3 has 14 amino acids. The CDR3 sequence: CATSQDREIQPQHF. The CDR3 DNA is TGTGCCACTTCCCAGGACAGGGAGATTCAGCCCCAGCATTTT.

The chain combines TRBV4-1 with TRBJ2-7; D possibly corresponds to TRBD1 (6 bases). CDR3 length equals 17 residues. V shed 0 bases and J shed 2 bases, with 17 bases lying between them. The V gene's germline CDR1 is MGHRA and CDR2 YSYEKL. The CDR3 here is CASSQDRTGRGAYEQYF. CDR3 DNA: TGCGCCAGCAGCCAAGACCGGACCGGCAGGGGTGCCTACGAGCAGTACTTC.

The gene calls are TRBV19 and TRBJ1-1, with TRBD1 as a possible D gene (5 bases). Germline V gene sequence: CDR1 LNHDA, CDR2 SQIVND (reference sequence). The CDR3 totals 17 residues. Trimming cost V 3 bases and J 4 bases, with 21 bases left between them. The CDR3: CASSIHPQGRVATEAFF. The CDR3 DNA reads TGTGCCAGTAGTATCCATCCGCAGGGCAGGGTGGCCACTGAAGCTTTCTTT.

CDR3: CASNRGNQPQHF. CDR3 sequence (DNA): TGTGCCAGCAACAGGGGCAATCAGCCCCAGCATTTT. The chain combines TRBV28 with TRBJ1-5, with D possibly TRBD1 on 6 matching bases. Trimming pared 7 bases from V and 2 bases from J, leaving 6 bases between. Germline CDR1 is MDHEN and CDR2 is SYDVKM. CDR3 length: 12 amino acids.

The chain is built from TRBV4-2 and TRBJ2-5; 13 nucleotides line up with TRBD2. The germline gives CDR1 LGHNA, CDR2 YNFKEQ. The CDR3 is made up of 14 amino acids. V lost 7 bases, J lost 2 bases, and 1 base stayed unmatched. The CDR3 nucleotides are TGTGCCAGCAAGGGACTAGCGGGACAAGAGACCCAGTACTTC. Its protein product is CASKGLAGQETQYF.

This clone was seen more than once but under ten times. This chain joins TRBV5-1 and TRBJ1-1; unclear D gene. The CDR3 totals 13 residues. Germline CDR1 reads SGHRS; CDR2 reads YFSETQ. The V and J ends lost 2 bases and 6 bases respectively, with 11 bases between them. The CDR3 spells CASSFPSGAEAFF. In nucleotides, the CDR3 is TGCGCCAGCAGCTTCCCGAGCGGGGCTGAAGCTTTCTTT.

The rearrangement uses TRBV7-2 and TRBJ1-6; 9 nucleotides match TRBD1. Germline V gene data show CDR1 as SGHTA and CDR2 as FQGNSA. With 1 base clipped from V and 13 bases from J, the junction kept 8 bases outside the gene matches. There are 15 residues in the CDR3. The CDR3 loop is CASSLESRDRAPLHF. The CDR3 DNA follows: TGTGCCAGCAGCTTAGAGTCCCGGGACAGGGCCCCCCTCCACTTT.

The rearrangement links TRBV30 to TRBJ2-1, with D possibly being TRBD2 (5 bases). CDR1 and CDR2 from the germline V gene are GTSNPN and SVGIG (reference sequence). This CDR3 is built from 12 residues. Deletions cut 8 bases from V and 8 bases from J, with 16 bases between. Here the CDR3 DNA reads TGTGCCAACGGAAGGTTCGGGGATGAGCAGTTCTTC. It yields the protein CANGRFGDEQFF.

The chain is built from TRBV19 and TRBJ2-7, with 8 bases fitting TRBD2. V shed 3 bases, J shed 1 base, and the junction held 5 bases outside the gene matches. Per the germline V gene, CDR1 is LNHDA and CDR2 is SQIVND (reference sequence). The CDR3 has 15 residues. CDR3: CASSMGRLASYEQYF. CDR3 nucleotides: TGTGCCAGTAGTATGGGGAGACTAGCGTCCTACGAGCAGTACTTC.

This clone was seen a single time. The genes are TRBV4-3 and TRBJ2-1; 9 bases agree with TRBD1. Trimming removed 0 bases from V and 6 bases from J; junction bases left unmatched: 12. The CDR3 loop spans 18 amino acids. CDR1 is LGHNA, CDR2 YSLEER, per germline. The CDR3 is CASSQEGGGTGLGNEQFF. The DNA of the CDR3 is TGCGCCAGCAGCCAAGAAGGGGGCGGGACAGGGCTTGGCAATGAGCAGTTCTTC.

Details on this clone: Relative to the germline gene, one junction end is altered; a read error may explain this. The CDR3 DNA sequence: TGTTCCAGCAGTACCTCTTCGGGGTGGAACACTGAAGCTTTCTTT. This gives the protein CSSSTSSGWNTEAFF. J is TRBJ1-1 and V is TRBV7-9; D gene ambiguous. CDR1 SEHNR and CDR2 FQNEAQ come from the germline V gene (reference sequence). This CDR3 is 15 amino acids long. Looking up the rest from reference TRBV7-9 and TRBJ1-1 gives the full variable domain: DTGVSQNPRHKITKRGQNVTFRCDPISEHNRLYWYRQTLGQGPEFLTYFQNEAQLEKSRLLSDRFSAERPKGSFSTLEIQRTEQGDSAMYLCSSSTSSGWNTEAFFGQGTRLTVV.

Only a few counts were recorded for this clone. The chain carries TRBV5-1 and TRBJ2-7; D is unclear. V lost 5 bases and J lost 2, with 11 bases in between. The germline CDR1 and CDR2 sequences are SGHRS and YFSETQ. CDR3 length equals 13 residues. The CDR3 sequence: CASRVTETYEQYF. The CDR3 region has the DNA TGCGCCAGCAGGGTGACGGAGACCTACGAGCAGTACTTC.

The chain's CDR3 is CASRGLESTNEKLFF. As DNA, the CDR3 is TGTGCCAGCAGAGGCCTGGAGTCAACTAATGAAAAACTGTTTTTT. The chain joins TRBV6-4 to TRBJ1-4; D uncertain. This CDR3 is built from 15 residues. CDR1 MRHNA and CDR2 SNTAGT come from the germline V gene. V shed 6 bases and J shed 0 bases, with 11 bases lying between them.

The rearrangement uses TRBV19 and TRBJ2-2; TRBD1 matches at 8 bases. Germline loops: CDR1 LNHDA, CDR2 SQIVND (reference sequence). The CDR3 sequence is 15 residues long. V shed 6 bases and J 5 bases; nucleotides not matched to a gene: 8. The CDR3 sequence is CASRDPGGYTGELFF. The CDR3, as DNA: TGTGCCAGTAGAGACCCAGGGGGCTATACCGGGGAGCTGTTTTTT.

The J gene is TRBJ2-1, the V gene TRBV5-4, with TRBD2 matching over 7 bases. CDR3 length equals 15 residues. The V gene's germline CDR1 is SGHNT and CDR2 YYREEE (reference sequence). Trimming took 2 bases from V and 9 from J; bases not matched to a gene: 11. The CDR3 coding sequence is TGTGCCAGCAGCTTCGGGCGGGGGACGACCCCTGAGCAGTTCTTC. The encoded protein is CASSFGRGTTPEQFF.

V is TRBV27 and J is TRBJ2-2; no definite D call. The ends were cut back, 8 bases at V and 0 bases at J, with 10 bases in the middle. This CDR3 region has 14 residues. Per germline, CDR1 MNHEY and CDR2 SMNVEV (reference sequence). This chain's CDR3 is CASYWFPNTGELFF. The CDR3 coding sequence is TGTGCCAGCTACTGGTTCCCGAACACCGGGGAGCTGTTTTTT.

As DNA, the CDR3 is TGTGCCAGCAGTTTAAACAGGGCCACTGAAGCTTTCTTT. This codes for CASSLNRATEAFF. V and J are TRBV27 and TRBJ1-1, with a weak D call TRBD1 (6 bases). The CDR3 length is 13 residues. The germline V gene encodes CDR1 MNHEY and CDR2 SMNVEV (reference sequence). V gave up 2 bases and J gave up 4 bases, with 8 bases separating them.

J is TRBJ2-1 and V is TRBV4-3; 11 nucleotides align to TRBD2. The CDR3 has 19 residues. J gave up 9 bases and V 0 bases, and 16 bases lay outside the gene matches. Looked up from germline, CDR1 is LGHNA and CDR2 is YSLEER. For the CDR3, the DNA is TGCGCCAGCAGCCAAGATATGGGAGGCATAGCGGGGGGGCTTAGTGAGCAGTTCTTC. Amino acid sequence: CASSQDMGGIAGGLSEQFF.